This T cell receptor (beta chain) appears in the sequencing data of a study of cytomegalovirus exposure and HLA in healthy donors (dated by TCRdb to 2017 to 2019). Regarding the study in general: In an earlier analysis of about 560 of the donors, 276 Gb of sequence data and 90 million to 120 million unique TCR beta sequences from 150 million to 200 million T cells were reported. An early release covering just under 650 HLA-typed donors comprised about 300 gigabases of sequencing data and about 90 million unique TCR sequences. Among the roughly 400 genotyped donors, around 81% belonged to the genetic ancestry cluster associated with self-reported Caucasian donors. The study aimed to test whether signatures of past pathogen exposure could be identified by cataloging public T cell receptors. Using immunosequencing, the study profiled T cell repertoires from 640 or so subjects and related those repertoires to cytomegalovirus serostatus. A separate validation cohort of 90 to 150 different subjects was used in addition to the 666-subject first cohort. To predict cytomegalovirus infection status, the study combined high-throughput TCR immunosequencing, statistical association of individual TCRs with disease status, and machine learning. To study patterns of TCR occurrence, a later analysis re-analyzed previously published TCR beta repertoires from 500 to 850 donors and added high-resolution HLA genotyping. The later analysis used no new phenotypic data to find candidate immune exposures, relying instead on TCR beta sequences and their occurrence across donors. An earlier analysis of fewer than 700 of the donors applied high-throughput TCR beta sequencing to assess whether each TCR beta V gene segment acted as functional or pseudogenic. Donor age, sex, ethnicity and CMV serostatus were compiled together with the repertoire data. In a later genetic analysis, genome-wide SNP genotypes for about three fifths of the roughly 670 donors were used, and that subset was treated as a discovery cohort. All discovery cohort repertoires had been generated using a single sequencing platform. HLA typing included class I and class II loci at four-digit resolution. Typing coverage varied by locus: about 620-640 donors for A, B, C, DRB1 and DQB1; roughly 510 for DQA1; nearly 610 for DPA1; under 490 for DPB1. Several DR-DQ haplotypes were treated as single units for association and clustering because of strong linkage in the cohort. On average, 235,054 unique TCR beta nucleotide sequences were sequenced per donor among 398 genotyped donors of the cohort, with roughly 19% of those sequences being non-productive.

Relative to germline, V is missing 5 bases and J is missing 3 bases, with 10 bases of the junction outside any gene match. Based on the germline V gene, the CDR1 and CDR2 sequences are MNHNS and SASEGT. From the cysteine through the phenylalanine, the CDR3 covers 15 amino acids. The kept DNA is CDR3 alone, 45 bases in frame from the first base. About this clone itself: What antigen it recognizes has not been identified. Per-base quality was not reported, and no clone a single base away is much larger than it.

Libraries were made using the immunoSEQ multiplex PCR assay. A mixture of 60 forward primers for TCR Vbeta segments and 13 reverse primers for TCR Jbeta segments was used in the multiplex PCR. The CDR3 region of rearranged TCR beta genes was amplified from genomic DNA by a multiplex PCR assay. The Illumina HiSeq System was used to sequence the amplified TCR beta libraries as 87-base-pair reads. Under the source paper's analysis protocol: In a later analysis, 70 million to 95 million unique TCR beta chains were counted across the 666 repertoires, and around 10 million of these chains were shared by at least two donors. Raw reads were error-corrected and collapsed into unique sequences with a nearest-neighbor algorithm that merged closely related sequences to remove PCR and sequencing errors. To assign V, D and J gene segments, CDR3 sequences were aligned to IMGT reference sequences. For a sequence to be retained, a match of at least six nucleotides was required to both a V gene segment and a J gene segment. Rearrangements were classified as productive when the CDR3 lacked stop codons and remained in frame with V and J, and all other rearrangements were classified as non-productive. Following IMGT convention, CDR3 was defined as the stretch from the second conserved V-encoded cysteine to the conserved J-encoded phenylalanine. Sequences without an unambiguous match to a single V gene segment were excluded from the earlier analysis of 500 to 700 of the donors. An earlier analysis of 450 to 650 of the donors called V segments functional above 56.7% productive rearrangements and segregating when the between-donor standard deviation exceeded 5%. A statistical classification framework was built for diagnosing cytomegalovirus status from the catalog of TCR beta chain sequences. In a later analysis, TCR nucleotide sequences were compared against IMGT/GENE-DB human TR gene sequences so that V and J genes could be assigned. In a later analysis, CDR3 sequences and most-parsimonious VDJ recombination scenarios were assigned using the TCRdist pipeline. In a later analysis, each TCR beta chain was defined by its CDR3 amino acid sequence together with its V-gene family, and reads lacking a unique V-gene family were excluded. To address suspected cross-contamination and a sequencing artifact, a later analysis removed a few hundred highly shared, low-generation-probability nucleotide sequences. For each public chain, a later analysis derived a clonal expansion index from normalized ranks of inferred template counts within each repertoire. Generation probabilities in a later analysis came from a VDJ recombination model fitted to out-of-frame rearrangements, and those results were checked against IGoR. In a later analysis, TCR-TCR, TCR-HLA and TCR-CMV co-occurrence was scored with hypergeometric tests, and a repertoire-size bias correction was applied to TCR pairs. In a later analysis, false discovery rates were estimated by permuting HLA or CMV assignments 20 times. A later analysis grouped co-occurring TCRs with DBSCAN, adding TCRdist sequence similarity when clustering within HLA-allele-positive subsets. Repertoires with fewer than 30,000 or more than 120,000 public chains, plus five repertoires with anomalous nucleotide sharing, were excluded from co-occurrence clustering. Sourced from immuneACCESS, this table was stored by TCRdb with only in-frame sequences that have V and J called. A share of the clones is absent; for the studies checked, an unresolved V gene accounts for under half, and the remainder has no known explanation. The V and J calls and the clone size are those of that table, but D and trimming were determined from the DNA. Counted in this sample were over 100,000 clones; approximately 69% of them appeared once. 6.6% of the sample rests with the top ten.

What the work shows at the level of the full study, not this receptor alone: According to a later analysis, TCR association rates differed among HLA loci, with DRB1 alleles showing the most associated TCRs and HLA-C alleles showing the fewest. Presence/absence analyses assumed roughly uniform sequencing depth across donors, an assumption that may not hold. It was suggested by the authors that the approach could potentially be generalized to other disease states and immunological phenotypes. A later analysis associated about 17,000 TCR beta sequences with specific HLA alleles at a false discovery rate of 0.05. HLA typing was unavailable for some donors at each locus, so association tests used only the typed subset. In a later genetic analysis, fewer N-insertions in productive TCRs were reported among donors in an Asian-associated ancestry cluster than the approximately 670-donor mean. In a later analysis, HLA-associated TCR beta chains showed more clonal expansion and lower generation probabilities than non-associated chains that were equally common. Correlated functional status among segregating V segments might be attributable to linkage disequilibrium, but an unknown experimental factor could not be ruled out. The cohort was sequenced for TCR beta chains only, and without alpha or paired-chain data the features that could be detected were limited. Immune exposure information for the cohort was limited to CMV serostatus. In vitro tests confirmed that a few of the cytomegalovirus-associated TCR beta chains recognize cytomegalovirus antigens. The classifier was reported to diagnose cytomegalovirus status with high specificity and sensitivity in both the original and validation cohorts. In a later analysis, several top co-occurrence clusters were reported to appear linked to parvovirus B19, influenza, CMV and Epstein-Barr virus. While some public TCRs were present in many individuals, most TCR sequences turned up only very rarely across donors. A further reported finding was that TCR beta sequences accurately predicted the HLA-A and HLA-B alleles for most subjects in the first cohort. Because counts were too low, seventeen rarely observed V segments, including chromosome 9 orphons, were excluded from the earlier analysis of 587 of the donors. When HLA alleles, especially DR and DQ, strongly co-occurred, TCR associations were difficult to assign to individual alleles. In a later genetic analysis, a missense DCLRE1C variant was associated with V-gene and J-gene trimming of TCR beta chains, and the association was replicated in an independent cohort. Some IMGT-functional V segments, including TRBV6-2 and TRBV6-3, could not be distinguished by the 87-base-pair reads and were therefore excluded. A group of highly shared sequence variants was considered likely to be a technical artifact of the sequencing pipeline. The study listed approximately 160 TCR beta chains as associated with cytomegalovirus. Broadly in line with IMGT annotations, most TCR beta V segments showed up in productive rearrangements about 87% or about 30% of the time in an earlier analysis of around 550 of the donors. According to a later analysis, most CMV-associated TCR beta chains appeared to be HLA-restricted, and the HLA associations seemed to be driven largely by CMV exposure.

In total, more than 500 healthy bone marrow donors made up the cohort. All cohort members were sampled while nominally healthy, although unrecorded immune exposures were likely present. The donor tested CMV seropositive, placing the donor among the 289 seropositive members of the cohort. Each donor provided a peripheral blood sample, and peripheral blood mononuclear cells were used for TCR beta sequencing. The Qiagen DNeasy Blood Extraction Kit was used to extract genomic DNA from the blood cell samples. The clonotype originates from a middle-aged man in good health and CMV-seropositive. The specimen sequenced was PBMCs. The chain links TRBV6-1 with TRBJ2-7; 7 central nucleotides agree with TRBD1. The CDR3 region reads CASSRLGDSNYEQYF. The DNA sequence reads TGTGCCAGCAGTCGCTTGGGGGACAGCAACTACGAGCAGTACTTC.